The clone carrying this T cell receptor (beta chain) was found many times. The target antigen is unknown. RNA transcripts were the template for amplifying TCR beta CDR3 regions. The TCR CDR3 was amplified in a first-round RT-PCR using the HTBI primer set. MiXCR, applied by TCRdb to the multiplex PCR reads, yields one record per CDR3 protein. The repertoire consists of hundreds of thousands of distinct CDR3 sequences, with 11% to 15% occurring once and the leading ten covering 28%. Trimming stripped 1 base from V and 4 bases from J, with 11 bases between. The germline V gene has CDR1 MNHNS and CDR2 SASEGT. The CDR3 is 15 amino acids. The sample is drawn from a study of T cells in Graves' hyperthyroidism and ophthalmopathy. General study findings and limits: Ophthalmopathy was distinguished from stable hyperthyroidism by 13 V-J signatures.

A NOSPECS grade of at least 4, a Clinical Activity Score of at least 3 and duration under 3 months were recorded in ophthalmopathy patients. Lactation, pregnancy, other autoimmune disease or uncontrolled infection excluded patients. Orbital computed tomography and thyroid ultrasound, together with serum TRAb and thyroxine and clinical symptoms, were used for diagnoses. The origin of this receptor is a man aged 50-60 years with Graves' ophthalmopathy. The sample taken for sequencing was blood. The V call is TRBV6-1, the J call TRBJ2-1, with D hard to call. The chain's CDR3 is CASSEGVFGYNEQFF. DNA for the CDR3: TGTGCCAGCAGTGAAGGGGTGTTCGGGTACAATGAGCAGTTCTTC.